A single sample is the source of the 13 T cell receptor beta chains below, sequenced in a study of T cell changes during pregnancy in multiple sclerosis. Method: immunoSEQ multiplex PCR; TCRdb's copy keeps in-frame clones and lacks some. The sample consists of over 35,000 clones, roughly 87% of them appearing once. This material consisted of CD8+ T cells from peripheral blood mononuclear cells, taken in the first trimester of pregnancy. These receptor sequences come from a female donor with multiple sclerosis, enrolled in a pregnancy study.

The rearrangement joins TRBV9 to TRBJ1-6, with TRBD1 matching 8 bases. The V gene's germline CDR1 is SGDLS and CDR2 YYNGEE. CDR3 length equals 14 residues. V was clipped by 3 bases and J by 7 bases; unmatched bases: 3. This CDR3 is CASSEQGDNSPLHF. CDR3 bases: TGTGCCAGCAGCGAACAGGGGGACAATTCACCCCTCCACTTT.

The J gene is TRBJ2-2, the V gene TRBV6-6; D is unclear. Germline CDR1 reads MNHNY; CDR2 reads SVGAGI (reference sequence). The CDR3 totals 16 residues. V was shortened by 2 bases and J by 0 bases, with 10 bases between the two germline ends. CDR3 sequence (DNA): TGTGCCAGCAGTTACCGCACAAACGCGAACACCGGGGAGCTGTTTTTT. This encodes CASSYRTNANTGELFF.

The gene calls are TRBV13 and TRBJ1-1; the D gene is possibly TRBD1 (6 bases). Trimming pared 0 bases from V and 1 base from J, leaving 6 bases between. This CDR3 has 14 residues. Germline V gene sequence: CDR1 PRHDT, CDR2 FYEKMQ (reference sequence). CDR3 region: CASSLGGGNTEAFF. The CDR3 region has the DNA TGTGCCAGCAGCTTAGGAGGGGGGAACACTGAAGCTTTCTTT.

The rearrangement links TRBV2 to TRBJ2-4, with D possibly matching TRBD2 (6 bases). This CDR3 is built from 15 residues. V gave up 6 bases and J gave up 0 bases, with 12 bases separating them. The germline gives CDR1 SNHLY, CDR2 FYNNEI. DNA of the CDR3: TGTGCCAGCAGCCCTCTAGCGACAGCCAAAAACATTCAGTACTTC. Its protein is CASSPLATAKNIQYF. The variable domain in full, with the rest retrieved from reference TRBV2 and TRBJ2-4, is EPEVTQTPSHQVTQMGQEVILRCVPISNHLYFYWYRQILGQKVEFLVSFYNNEISEKSEIFDDQFSVERPDGSNFTLKIRSTKLEDSAMYFCASSPLATAKNIQYFGAGTRLSVL.

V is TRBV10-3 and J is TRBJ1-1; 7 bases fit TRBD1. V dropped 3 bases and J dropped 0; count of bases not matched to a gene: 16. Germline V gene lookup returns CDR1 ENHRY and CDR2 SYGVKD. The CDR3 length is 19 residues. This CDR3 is CAISEWAERRGLLNTEAFF. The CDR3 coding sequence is TGTGCCATCAGTGAATGGGCCGAACGGAGGGGGCTATTGAACACTGAAGCTTTCTTT.

The CDR3 DNA follows: TGTGCCAGCAGCTTAAAGTCGGGATATCCTACTGGGGCCAACGTCCTGACTTTC. This encodes CASSLKSGYPTGANVLTF. The chain recombines TRBV7-9 with TRBJ2-6, with D possibly matching TRBD2 (5 bases). The CDR3 totals 18 residues. In germline, CDR1 is SEHNR, CDR2 FQNEAQ (reference sequence). V lost 2 bases to trimming and J lost 2 bases, with 16 bases between them.

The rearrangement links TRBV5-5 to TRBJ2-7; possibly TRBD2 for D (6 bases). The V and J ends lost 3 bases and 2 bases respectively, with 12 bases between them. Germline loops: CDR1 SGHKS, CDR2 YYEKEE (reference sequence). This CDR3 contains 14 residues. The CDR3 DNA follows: TGTGCCAGCAGCTCCGGGACTGGAGCCTACGAGCAGTACTTC. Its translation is CASSSGTGAYEQYF. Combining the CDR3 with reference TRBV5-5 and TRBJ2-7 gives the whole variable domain DAGVTQSPTHLIKTRGQQVTLRCSPISGHKSVSWYQQVLGQGPQFIFQYYEKEERGRGNFPDRFSARQFPNYSSELNVNALLLGDSALYLCASSSGTGAYEQYFGPGTRLTVT.

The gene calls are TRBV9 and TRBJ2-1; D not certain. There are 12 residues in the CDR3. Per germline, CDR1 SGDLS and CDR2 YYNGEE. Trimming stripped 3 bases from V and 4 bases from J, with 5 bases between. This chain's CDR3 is CASSDSYNEQFF. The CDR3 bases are TGTGCCAGCAGCGACAGTTACAATGAGCAGTTCTTC.

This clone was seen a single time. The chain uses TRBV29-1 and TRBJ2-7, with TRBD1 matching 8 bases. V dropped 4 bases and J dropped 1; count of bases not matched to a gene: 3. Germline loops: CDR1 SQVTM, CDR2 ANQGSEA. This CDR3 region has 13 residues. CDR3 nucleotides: TGCAGCGTTGGCGACAGGGGATCCTACGAGCAGTACTTC. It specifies CSVGDRGSYEQYF.

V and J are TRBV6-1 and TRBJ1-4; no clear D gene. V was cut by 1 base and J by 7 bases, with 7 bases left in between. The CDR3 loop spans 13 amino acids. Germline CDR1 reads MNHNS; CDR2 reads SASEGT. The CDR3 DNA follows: TGTGCCAGCAGTGAAGGGCATGGTGAAAAACTGTTTTTT. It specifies CASSEGHGEKLFF.

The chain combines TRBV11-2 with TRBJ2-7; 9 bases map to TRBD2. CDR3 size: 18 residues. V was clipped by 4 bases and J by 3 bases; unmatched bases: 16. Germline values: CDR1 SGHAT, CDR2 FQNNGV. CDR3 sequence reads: CASSYTGYTAGGSYEQYF. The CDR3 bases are TGTGCCAGCAGCTATACCGGGTATACAGCGGGGGGAAGCTACGAGCAGTACTTC.

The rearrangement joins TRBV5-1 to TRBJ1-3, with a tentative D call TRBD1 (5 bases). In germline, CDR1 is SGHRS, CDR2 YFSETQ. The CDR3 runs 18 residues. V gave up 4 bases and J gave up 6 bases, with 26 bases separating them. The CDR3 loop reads CASSPFYPGLRAENTIYF. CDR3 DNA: TGCGCCAGCAGCCCGTTTTATCCGGGACTCAGGGCTGAAAACACCATATATTTT.

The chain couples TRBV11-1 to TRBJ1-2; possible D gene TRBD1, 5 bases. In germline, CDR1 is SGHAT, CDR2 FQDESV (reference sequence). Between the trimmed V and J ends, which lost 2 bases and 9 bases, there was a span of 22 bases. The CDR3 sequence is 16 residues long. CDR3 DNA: TGTGCCAGCAGCTTATTTACAGGCCCAGGGCTGGAAAGCTACACCTTC. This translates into CASSLFTGPGLESYTF.